This T cell receptor (beta chain) comes out of a study of CD8+CD57+ T cells in acquired aplastic anemia. For sequencing, patients were chosen who had shown expansion of CD8+CD57+ cells by flow cytometry. The V end lost 1 base, the J end lost 4 bases, and 8 bases lay between the germline ends. The CDR3 totals 13 residues. Germline CDR1 reads SGHNT; CDR2 reads YYREEE (reference sequence). This clonotype was recorded a few times. The use of genomic DNA as template underpinned the TCR beta VDJ and CDR3 profiling. TCRdb independently ran MiXCR on the reads; one entry per CDR3 protein. The data contain 150,000 to 200,000 distinct CDR3 sequences, around half of them singletons.

The TCR originated in a human donor with aplastic anemia. The sequencing sample was made of sorted CD4+, CD8+, or CD8+CD57+ T cells (not recorded which) from PBMCs. The rearrangement joins TRBV5-4 to TRBJ1-2; D gene uncertain. The CDR3 bases are TGTGCCAGCAGCTTGCCCCCAAGCTATGGCTACACCTTC. Its protein is CASSLPPSYGYTF.